Presented here are 9 T cell receptor beta chains from one specimen sequenced in a study of hypomethylating agent response in myelodysplastic syndrome. Libraries were prepared by immunoSEQ multiplex PCR; TCRdb keeps only in-frame clonotypes and omits some of them. The sample comprises about 3,500 clones, roughly 86% of which are singletons, and approximately 30% rests with the top ten. The sample here was bone marrow, taken before or after starting hypomethylating agent treatment for myelodysplastic syndrome (not recorded which). Source of these receptors: a human donor with myelodysplastic syndrome.

This chain connects TRBV7-2 to TRBJ2-1; perhaps D is TRBD1 or TRBD2 (5 bases each). The ends were cut back, 5 bases at V and 9 bases at J, with 20 bases in the middle. CDR1 is SGHTA and CDR2 is FQGNSA in the germline V gene. This CDR3 is built from 15 residues. The CDR3: CASSPDYVGATEQFF. In DNA, the CDR3 is TGTGCCAGCAGCCCAGATTACGTCGGGGCCACTGAGCAGTTCTTC.

The chain combines TRBV5-1 with TRBJ2-3; maybe TRBD2 (5 bases). CDR1 SGHRS and CDR2 YFSETQ come from the germline V gene. V was shortened by 2 bases and J by 3 bases, with 10 bases between the two germline ends. The CDR3 totals 14 residues. This CDR3 reads CASSLASGTDTQYF. The DNA of the CDR3 is TGCGCCAGCAGCTTAGCGTCGGGGACAGATACGCAGTATTTT.

The J gene is TRBJ2-1, the V gene TRBV2, with D maybe TRBD2 (5 bases). The CDR3 is 11 residues long. Trimming left V 6 bases short and J 10 bases short, with 10 bases between. In germline, CDR1 is SNHLY, CDR2 FYNNEI. CDR3 protein: CASSGDSEQFF. For the CDR3, the DNA is TGTGCCAGCAGCGGGGATTCGGAGCAGTTCTTC.

The chain recombines TRBV10-2 with TRBJ1-1, with D unresolved. The CDR3 is 13 residues long. In germline, CDR1 is WSHSY, CDR2 SAAADI. V was clipped by 3 bases and J by 6 bases, with 11 bases between them. The chain's CDR3 is CASSEMTSSEAFF. The CDR3 coding sequence is TGCGCCAGCAGTGAAATGACAAGCTCTGAAGCTTTCTTT.

The gene calls are TRBV6-5 and TRBJ2-2; D remains ambiguous. V dropped 2 bases and J dropped 2 bases, with 6 bases sitting between them. The CDR3 totals 14 residues. CDR1 MNHEY and CDR2 SVGAGI come from the germline V gene. CDR3 nucleotide sequence: TGTGCCAGCAGTTACCTTGATAACACCGGGGAGCTGTTTTTT. The encoded protein is CASSYLDNTGELFF.

The rearrangement joins TRBV5-1 to TRBJ1-3, with 10 positions matching TRBD1. CDR1 is SGHRS, CDR2 YFSETQ, per germline. The CDR3 has 17 amino acids. V shed 4 bases and J 2 bases; nucleotides not matched to a gene: 9. The CDR3 protein is CASSRGSGTGAGNTIYF. The CDR3 nucleotides are TGCGCCAGCAGCCGAGGATCCGGGACAGGGGCTGGAAACACCATATATTTT.

This clone was seen more than once but under ten times. The genes are TRBV19 and TRBJ1-1; TRBD1 matches 12 bases. The length of the CDR3 is 16 residues. CDR1 and CDR2 from the germline V gene are LNHDA and SQIVND (reference sequence). V was clipped by 5 bases and J by 7 bases; unmatched bases: 11. The CDR3: CASSFLRDRGLLEAFF. The CDR3 DNA reads as TGTGCCAGTAGTTTCCTCCGGGACAGGGGGCTACTTGAAGCTTTCTTT. Full variable domain (remainder filled in from reference TRBV19 and TRBJ1-1): DGGITQSPKYLFRKEGQNVTLSCEQNLNHDAMYWYRQDPGQGLRLIYYSQIVNDFQKGDIAEGYSVSREKKESFPLTVTSAQKNPTAFYLCASSFLRDRGLLEAFFGQGTRLTVV.

Within the sample, this clone is hyperexpanded (1% or more). The chain joins TRBV7-9 to TRBJ2-1; 11 bases match TRBD2. The CDR3 consists of 16 residues. The J segment lost 8 bases and the V segment lost 5 bases, leaving 11 bases of the junction unmatched. The germline V gene has CDR1 SEHNR and CDR2 FQNEAQ (reference sequence). The CDR3 loop is CASSELTSGAGDEQFF. As DNA, the CDR3 is TGTGCCAGCAGCGAACTGACTAGCGGGGCTGGGGATGAGCAGTTCTTC.

V and J are TRBV15 and TRBJ1-5; D gene unclear. Trimming took 9 bases from V and 1 from J, leaving 7 bases between them. This CDR3 region has 12 residues. Germline assignment: CDR1 LNHNV and CDR2 YYDKDF (reference sequence). CDR3 protein: CATPDSNQPQHF. The CDR3 DNA is TGTGCCACTCCGGACAGCAATCAGCCCCAGCATTTT.